The 27 T cell receptor beta chains below come from one sample, sequenced in a study of blood T cell repertoires in COVID-19. Data came from immunoSEQ multiplex PCR; TCRdb stores just in-frame clones and leaves some out. Of more than 250,000 clones detected, 90% appear once; the ten largest clones hold 1.7%. Sequenced: PBMCs or T cells enriched from blood (not recorded which). These receptors were obtained from a woman aged 18 to 35 with acute COVID-19.

The genes are TRBV14 and TRBJ2-1, with a weak D call TRBD1 (6 bases). The CDR3 runs to 10 residues. Germline CDR1 is SGHDN and CDR2 is FVKESK. V was clipped by 10 bases and J by 8 bases, with 9 bases between them. The DNA of the CDR3 is TGTGCCACCAGGGGCTATGAGCAGTTCTTC. Its protein is CATRGYEQFF.

V gene TRBV7-6 combines with J gene TRBJ2-7; the D gene is possibly TRBD1 (5 bases). CDR3 length equals 14 residues. V lost 1 base and J 3 bases, leaving 10 bases between the germline ends. CDR1 is SGHVS and CDR2 is FNYEAQ in the germline V gene. The CDR3 nucleotides are TGTGCCAGCAGCTTAGGCTCAGGGAACTACGAGCAGTACTTC. Its translation is CASSLGSGNYEQYF.

The rearrangement links TRBV27 to TRBJ1-6; D may be TRBD1 (5 bases). This CDR3 has 13 amino acids. The V end lost 4 bases, the J end lost 10 bases, and 11 bases lay between the germline ends. Per germline, CDR1 MNHEY and CDR2 SMNVEV (reference sequence). As DNA, the CDR3 is TGTGCCAGCAGTTCCCGCGGGGGGTCACCCCTCCACTTT. Translated, it gives CASSSRGGSPLHF.

Notes on this clone: Other DNA sequences in the sample encode the same CDR3. The chain links TRBV7-9 to TRBJ2-1; 9 bases agree with TRBD2. The CDR3 extends over 14 amino acids. The germline V gene encodes CDR1 SEHNR and CDR2 FQNEAQ (reference sequence). The ends lost 1 base at V and 7 bases at J; junction bases unmatched: 2. The CDR3 here is CASSLVLAGNEQFF. In DNA, the CDR3 is TGTGCCAGCAGCTTAGTGCTAGCGGGGAATGAGCAGTTCTTC.

The rearrangement links TRBV3-1 (or the pseudogene TRBV3-2) to TRBJ2-3; unclear D gene. V lost 3 bases and J lost 1, with 11 bases in between. CDR1 and CDR2 (germline): LGHDT, YNNKEL (reference sequence). This CDR3 comprises 15 residues. CDR3 sequence reads: CASSQVLKGTDTQYF. The CDR3 bases are TGTGCCAGCAGCCAGGTACTAAAGGGCACAGATACGCAGTATTTT.

V gene TRBV10-2 combines with J gene TRBJ2-2; the D is unclear. In germline, CDR1 is WSHSY, CDR2 SAAADI. The CDR3 has 14 amino acids. The V end was cut by 5 bases, the J end by 3 bases, with 10 bases between. The chain's CDR3 is CASSFNSDTGELFF. Here the CDR3 DNA reads TGCGCCAGCAGTTTCAATTCGGACACCGGGGAGCTGTTTTTT.

This chain joins TRBV29-1 and TRBJ2-2; 8 nucleotides match TRBD1. CDR1 is SQVTM, CDR2 ANQGSEA, per germline. This CDR3 has 15 residues. Trimming took 1 base from V and 5 from J; bases not matched to a gene: 6. CDR3 protein: CSVEGGRGLTGELFF. CDR3 DNA: TGCAGCGTTGAAGGTGGCAGGGGGCTTACCGGGGAGCTGTTTTTT.

The chain couples TRBV12-3 or TRBV12-4 to TRBJ2-7; D not resolved. Trimming took off 1 base at V and 1 base at J, with 5 bases between the two ends. This CDR3 contains 13 residues. The CDR3 DNA reads TGTGCCAGCAGTTTAGTACGGTCCTACGAGCAGTACTTC. Translating gives CASSLVRSYEQYF.

V usage is TRBV15 and J usage is TRBJ2-1; weak D call: TRBD2 (7 bases). This CDR3 contains 13 residues. Deletions cut 6 bases from V and 6 bases from J, with 12 bases between. CDR1 and CDR2 (germline): LNHNV, YYDKDF (reference sequence). CDR3 in DNA: TGTGCCACCAGGACGAGGGGGGGCAATGAGCAGTTCTTC. Its protein product is CATRTRGGNEQFF.

The rearrangement joins TRBV19 to TRBJ2-1; 10 bases are a match to TRBD2. CDR1 and CDR2 from the germline V gene are LNHDA and SQIVND (reference sequence). V gave up 5 bases and J gave up 2 bases; unmatched junction bases: 6. This CDR3 contains 16 residues. CDR3 residues: CASSWASGGPYNEQFF. The CDR3 nucleotides read TGTGCCAGTAGTTGGGCTAGCGGGGGACCCTACAATGAGCAGTTCTTC.

This chain links TRBV19 with TRBJ1-5; TRBD1 aligns across 7 bases. The germline V gene has CDR1 LNHDA and CDR2 SQIVND (reference sequence). There are 14 residues in the CDR3. J gave up 5 bases and V 5 bases, and 6 bases lay outside the gene matches. CDR3 DNA sequence: TGTGCCAGTAGTGGGGGGACAGCCTATCAGCCCCAGCATTTT. It specifies CASSGGTAYQPQHF. The full variable domain, completed using reference TRBV19 and TRBJ1-5, is DGGITQSPKYLFRKEGQNVTLSCEQNLNHDAMYWYRQDPGQGLRLIYYSQIVNDFQKGDIAEGYSVSREKKESFPLTVTSAQKNPTAFYLCASSGGTAYQPQHFGDGTRLSIL.

This chain joins TRBV27 and TRBJ2-1, with TRBD1 identical over 9 bases. This CDR3 has 13 residues. Germline-derived CDR1 and CDR2 are MNHEY and SMNVEV (reference sequence). V gave up 8 bases and J gave up 2 bases; unmatched junction bases: 1. The CDR3 here is CASGTGTYNEQFF. Here the CDR3 DNA reads TGTGCCAGCGGGACAGGGACCTACAATGAGCAGTTCTTC.

The chain combines TRBV27 with TRBJ2-2, with 14 bases aligning to TRBD2. The CDR3 has 19 amino acids. In germline, CDR1 is MNHEY, CDR2 SMNVEV (reference sequence). With 5 bases clipped from V and 3 bases from J, the junction kept 11 bases outside the gene matches. CDR3 region: CASSPGTSGRYKDTGELFF. In DNA, the CDR3 is TGTGCCAGCAGTCCAGGGACTAGCGGGAGATATAAGGACACCGGGGAGCTGTTTTTT.

The V gene is TRBV6-1, the J gene TRBJ2-7, with 10 bases matching TRBD1. Germline CDR1 reads MNHNS; CDR2 reads SASEGT. V shed 2 bases and J 1 base; nucleotides not matched to a gene: 2. The CDR3 is made up of 15 amino acids. The CDR3 loop is CASSERTGGSYEQYF. The CDR3 DNA is TGTGCCAGCAGTGAAAGGACAGGGGGTTCCTACGAGCAGTACTTC.

The chain links TRBV29-1 to TRBJ2-1, with 12 bases identical to TRBD1. The junction had 13 bases not matched to a gene; V was cut back by 5 bases and J by 8 bases. The CDR3 sequence is 16 residues long. Germline-derived CDR1 and CDR2 are SQVTM and ANQGSEA. The CDR3, as DNA: TGCAGCGTTTTTTTCCCGGGACAGGGGGCTTTAGATGAGCAGTTCTTC. Its protein is CSVFFPGQGALDEQFF.

V is TRBV6-1 and J is TRBJ2-7; TRBD2 matches at 9 bases. This CDR3 is 16 amino acids long. CDR1 MNHNS and CDR2 SASEGT come from the germline V gene. V shed 2 bases, J shed 2 bases, and the junction held 7 bases outside the gene matches. As DNA, the CDR3 is TGTGCCAGCAGTGAATATAGCGGGAGTGCGGCCTACGAGCAGTACTTC. Translation gives CASSEYSGSAAYEQYF.

The chain carries TRBV7-8 and TRBJ2-3; 8 nucleotides line up with TRBD2. The CDR3 extends over 16 amino acids. The V gene's germline CDR1 is SGHVS and CDR2 FQNEAQ. J lost 2 bases, V lost 4 bases, and 8 bases had no gene match. This CDR3 reads CASSSPGLVITDTQYF. The CDR3 DNA is TGTGCCAGCAGCTCCCCGGGACTAGTGATCACAGATACGCAGTATTTT.

This chain uses TRBV19 with TRBJ2-1; 9 bases line up with TRBD2. The V segment lost 3 bases and the J segment 7 bases; nucleotides outside the gene matches: 7. The CDR3 covers 15 residues. Per germline, CDR1 LNHDA and CDR2 SQIVND (reference sequence). Here the CDR3 reads CASSMFLAGINEQFF. The DNA of the CDR3 is TGTGCCAGTAGTATGTTCCTAGCGGGAATTAATGAGCAGTTCTTC.

The chain combines TRBV5-1 with TRBJ2-1; TRBD1 agrees at 8 bases. J lost 5 bases, V lost 4 bases, and 11 bases had no gene match. The CDR3 runs to 16 residues. Germline V gene sequence: CDR1 SGHRS, CDR2 YFSETQ. The chain's CDR3 is CASSTGQGVYDNEQFF. The CDR3 DNA reads as TGCGCCAGCAGCACCGGACAGGGAGTTTACGACAATGAGCAGTTCTTC. Based on the CDR3 plus reference TRBV5-1 and TRBJ2-1, the full variable domain is KAGVTQTPRYLIKTRGQQVTLSCSPISGHRSVSWYQQTPGQGLQFLFEYFSETQRNKGNFPGRFSGRQFSNSRSEMNVSTLELGDSALYLCASSTGQGVYDNEQFFGPGTRLTVL.

The chain links TRBV3-1 (or the pseudogene TRBV3-2) to TRBJ2-1, with 8 bases that match TRBD2. The CDR3 extends over 15 amino acids. The V segment lost 5 bases and the J segment 3 bases; nucleotides outside the gene matches: 6. CDR1 is LGHDT and CDR2 is YNNKEL in the germline V gene (reference sequence). The CDR3 region has the DNA TGTGCCAGCAGCGTAACTAGCGGAATCTACAATGAGCAGTTCTTC. It specifies CASSVTSGIYNEQFF.

The V gene is TRBV7-2, the J gene TRBJ2-7; TRBD2 matches 12 bases. The junction had 6 bases not matched to a gene; V was cut back by 0 bases and J by 0 bases. The V gene's germline CDR1 is SGHTA and CDR2 FQGNSA. The CDR3 runs 18 residues. The DNA of the CDR3 is TGTGCCAGCAGCTTAGCGGAGACTAGCGGGGGAAGCTCCTACGAGCAGTACTTC. Translation: CASSLAETSGGSSYEQYF.

This rearrangement joins TRBV6-5 to TRBJ2-2; 10 bases are shared with TRBD1. V shed 4 bases, J shed 7 bases, and the junction held 9 bases outside the gene matches. The CDR3 has 16 residues. Germline-derived CDR1 and CDR2 are MNHEY and SVGAGI. CDR3 bases: TGTGCCAGCAGTTTATTGGGACAGGGGACGAACGGGGAGCTGTTTTTT. This gives the protein CASSLLGQGTNGELFF.

The count of this clone is one. V is TRBV14 and J is TRBJ2-5, with D possibly TRBD1 on 6 matching bases. The CDR3 is 19 residues long. In germline, CDR1 is SGHDN, CDR2 FVKESK. Trimming stripped 2 bases from V and 4 bases from J, with 26 bases between. The CDR3 sequence is CASSQNPRWARGRRETQYF. DNA for the CDR3: TGTGCCAGCAGCCAAAACCCCCGTTGGGCCAGGGGAAGAAGAGAGACCCAGTACTTC.

The chain uses TRBV3-1 (or the pseudogene TRBV3-2) and TRBJ2-7, with 7 nucleotides matching TRBD2. CDR1 is LGHDT, CDR2 YNNKEL, per germline (reference sequence). V was pared by 2 bases and J by 2 bases, with 12 bases of the junction left unmatched. The CDR3 sequence is 17 residues long. In DNA form, the CDR3 reads TGTGCCAGCAGCCAAATGGTTTGGGGAGGGGAAACCTACGAGCAGTACTTC. Amino acids: CASSQMVWGGETYEQYF.

V usage is TRBV15 and J usage is TRBJ2-4, with 15 nucleotides matching TRBD2. This CDR3 spans 18 amino acids. V dropped 3 bases and J dropped 6; count of bases not matched to a gene: 9. Germline V lookup: CDR1 LNHNV, CDR2 YYDKDF (reference sequence). The CDR3 DNA reads TGTGCCACCAGCAGCTGGACTAGCGGGAGGGCCGGGTCAAACATTCAGTACTTC. As protein: CATSSWTSGRAGSNIQYF.

The CDR3 loop is CASNLAGGAKNIQYF. The CDR3 coding sequence is TGTGCCAGCAATCTAGCGGGAGGAGCCAAAAACATTCAGTACTTC. The V and J genes are TRBV2 and TRBJ2-4; the match to TRBD2 covers 11 bases. With 7 bases clipped from V and 0 bases from J, the junction kept 2 bases outside the gene matches. Germline loops: CDR1 SNHLY, CDR2 FYNNEI. CDR3 size: 15 residues.

Concerning this clone: Other DNA sequences of this sample code for an identical CDR3. The chain couples TRBV4-3 to TRBJ2-1; 10 bases match TRBD2. Germline assignment: CDR1 LGHNA and CDR2 YSLEER. The CDR3 loop spans 15 amino acids. J lost 4 bases, V lost 4 bases, and 4 bases had no gene match. CDR3 amino acids: CASSLGLAVYNEQFF. The CDR3 DNA reads as TGCGCCAGCAGCCTAGGACTAGCGGTTTACAATGAGCAGTTCTTC.